The 20 T cell receptor beta chains given below trace back to one sample, sequenced in a study of blood T cells in healthy people across ages. A second PCR of roughly 7 to 11 cycles used a sample-barcoded 5' primer and a J-beta primer mix. TCRdb redid the calling of the 5' RACE reads with MiXCR, one entry per CDR3 protein. This table holds around 870,000 distinct CDR3 sequences, 25% to 35% found once. Specimen: blood. These receptors originate from a woman of 80 years or more in good health.

This clonotype was counted many times. The CDR3 region has the DNA TGTGCCAGCAGCGTAGCGGGGGCCCAAGAGACCCAGTACTTC. Translated, it gives CASSVAGAQETQYF. The chain employs TRBV12-3 or TRBV12-4 and TRBJ2-5, with 9 nucleotides matching TRBD2. The CDR3 has 14 residues. V lost 6 bases, J lost 1 base, and 3 bases stayed unmatched.

This clonotype was counted many times. The DNA of the CDR3 is TGTGCCAGCAGTTTCCAGCGGGGGGCGGAGGAGCAGTTCTTC. Protein: CASSFQRGAEEQFF. The chain couples TRBV12-3 or TRBV12-4 to TRBJ2-1; 9 bases are a match to TRBD2. This CDR3 is 14 amino acids long. Trimming took 3 bases from V and 10 from J; bases not matched to a gene: 7.

The chain combines TRBV7-6 with TRBJ1-4; D is unclear. V lost 5 bases to trimming and J lost 7 bases, with 14 bases between them. The length of the CDR3 is 14 residues. Germline V gene sequence: CDR1 SGHVS, CDR2 FNYEAQ. CDR3 in amino acids: CASSMGGFGEKLFF. In DNA form, the CDR3 reads TGTGCCAGCAGCATGGGAGGATTCGGTGAAAAACTGTTTTTT.

The chain combines TRBV2 with TRBJ2-4, with D tentatively TRBD1 (6 bases). The better agreement between TRBJ2-5 and the DNA end casts doubt on the J call. Germline assignment: CDR1 SNHLY and CDR2 FYNNEI. The length of the CDR3 is 13 residues. The CDR3 bases are TGTGCCAGCAGTAGTGAAGGGGGTGAGACCCAGTACTTC. It is translated as CASSSEGGETQYF.

This clonotype was recorded at least ten times. This chain joins TRBV6-2 or TRBV6-3 and TRBJ2-1; 9 bases are a match to TRBD2. The CDR3 extends over 16 amino acids. Germline V gives CDR1 MNHEY, CDR2 SVGEGT. The ends lost 6 bases at V and 4 bases at J; junction bases unmatched: 10. The CDR3 protein is CASSQTVAGAYNEQFF. The DNA of the CDR3 is TGTGCCAGCAGCCAGACCGTAGCGGGGGCATACAATGAGCAGTTCTTC.

The CDR3 nucleotides are TGTGCCAGCAGCCCCTCCCGGGTCATAGATACGCAGTATTTT. Its translation: CASSPSRVIDTQYF. V usage is TRBV3-1 and J usage is TRBJ2-3; D is uncertain. The length of the CDR3 is 14 residues. CDR1 is LGHDT and CDR2 is YNNKEL in the germline V gene (reference sequence). Between the trimmed V and J ends, which lost 4 bases and 5 bases, there was a span of 13 bases.

The rearrangement links TRBV20-1 to TRBJ2-3; 10 bases are a match to TRBD2. The CDR3 totals 16 residues. V lost 0 bases, J lost 4 bases, and 7 bases stayed unmatched. Germline CDR1 reads DFQATT; CDR2 reads SNEGSKA (reference sequence). CDR3 sequence (DNA): TGCAGTGCTAGAGATATGGGGACTAGCGATCCAGATACGCAGTATTTT. Its translation is CSARDMGTSDPDTQYF.

This clonotype was seen ten or more times. This chain joins TRBV7-2 and TRBJ1-2; D unresolved. The germline V gene has CDR1 SGHTA and CDR2 FQGNSA. CDR3 size: 15 residues. Trimming shortened V by 7 bases and J by 4 bases, and 19 bases separated the two germline ends. The CDR3 sequence is CASIIKPGDFYGYTF. The CDR3 nucleotides are TGTGCCAGCATCATCAAACCGGGAGACTTCTATGGCTACACCTTC.

There are a few counts of this clonotype. The CDR3 region is CSARDEGGREWNSPLHF. In DNA form, the CDR3 reads TGCAGTGCTAGAGATGAAGGTGGCAGGGAATGGAATTCACCCCTCCACTTT. This chain connects TRBV20-1 to TRBJ1-6; possibly TRBD1 for D (5 bases). The germline CDR1 and CDR2 sequences are DFQATT and SNEGSKA (reference sequence). This CDR3 region has 17 residues. The germline V and J ends were trimmed by 0 bases and 7 bases, with 19 bases remaining between them.

With regard to this clonotype: A much larger clone is a single base away; this may be a read error. CDR3 nucleotides: TGTGCCAGCAGGGGGTTTCGGACTAACGGGGGCTGGGAGACCCAGTACTTC. Residues: CASRGFRTNGGWETQYF. This chain links TRBV28 with TRBJ2-5; possibly TRBD1 or TRBD2 for D (6 bases each). The germline V and J ends were trimmed by 6 bases and 5 bases, with 25 bases remaining between them. Germline CDR1 MDHEN, CDR2 SYDVKM. CDR3 length equals 17 residues.

The chain combines TRBV7-2 with TRBJ2-5; 9 bases map to TRBD2. The V segment lost 1 base and the J segment 4 bases; nucleotides outside the gene matches: 7. This CDR3 spans 16 amino acids. CDR1 and CDR2 from the germline V gene are SGHTA and FQGNSA. Written as DNA, the CDR3 is TGTGCCAGCAGCTTAGGGGGCGGGGGGGCCTTAGAGACCCAGTACTTC. Translated, it gives CASSLGGGGALETQYF.

Many counts were recorded for this clonotype. The V and J genes are TRBV3-1 and TRBJ2-3; 7 nucleotides line up with TRBD2. Germline V lookup: CDR1 LGHDT, CDR2 YNNKEL (reference sequence). J lost 2 bases, V lost 4 bases, and 6 bases had no gene match. The CDR3 has 15 residues. Here the CDR3 DNA reads TGTGCCAGCAGCCCCCAGCGGGGATTCACAGATACGCAGTATTTT. It codes for CASSPQRGFTDTQYF.

This clonotype was detected ten times or more. CDR3 sequence: CASSLSRARFF. CDR3 coding DNA: TGTGCCAGCAGTTTAAGCCGAGCTCGGTTCTTC. The rearrangement uses TRBV12-3 or TRBV12-4 and TRBJ2-1, with unresolved D. The CDR3 totals 11 residues. Trimming cost V 2 bases and J 15 bases, with 11 bases left between them.

This clonotype turned up a few times. In DNA form, the CDR3 reads TGCGCCAGCAGCCAAGATAGAGGCAGCCTCACCGGGGAGCTGTTTTTT. As protein: CASSQDRGSLTGELFF. The gene calls are TRBV4-3 and TRBJ2-2; D unclear. This CDR3 has 16 residues. V shed 0 bases and J shed 4 bases, with 12 bases lying between them. In germline, CDR1 is LGHNA, CDR2 YSLEER.

This clonotype appeared a few times. V usage is TRBV12-3 or TRBV12-4 and J usage is TRBJ2-1; D may be TRBD1 or TRBD2 (5 bases each). This CDR3 is built from 19 residues. V was clipped by 4 bases and J by 0 bases, with 22 bases between them. CDR3 protein: CASSSPVRGRSSSYNEQFF. The CDR3 DNA follows: TGTGCCAGCAGTTCACCAGTAAGGGGACGTTCAAGCTCCTACAATGAGCAGTTCTTC.

The rearrangement joins TRBV5-5 to TRBJ1-1; 8 nucleotides match TRBD1. Germline trimming cut 0 bases from V and 4 bases from J; bases unmatched to any gene: 5. This CDR3 comprises 15 residues. CDR1 is SGHKS and CDR2 is YYEKEE in the germline V gene (reference sequence). For the CDR3, the DNA is TGTGCCAGCAGCTTGGGTCGGCAGGGGGCCACTGAAGCTTTCTTT. Protein: CASSLGRQGATEAFF.

This clonotype was seen ten or more times. The chain recombines TRBV20-1 with TRBJ2-3, with D tentatively TRBD1 (6 bases). The CDR3 spans 14 residues. Trimming left V 5 bases short and J 2 bases short, with 14 bases between. CDR1 DFQATT and CDR2 SNEGSKA come from the germline V gene (reference sequence). In DNA, the CDR3 is TGCAGTGCTGAGGACAGAGTCTTCACAGATACGCAGTATTTT. Protein sequence: CSAEDRVFTDTQYF.

This clonotype was seen repeatedly, ten times or more. This chain connects TRBV3-1 to TRBJ2-3; no definite D call. Germline loops: CDR1 LGHDT, CDR2 YNNKEL (reference sequence). The germline V and J ends were trimmed by 3 bases and 9 bases, with 10 bases remaining between them. CDR3 length equals 12 residues. The CDR3 here is CASSHGSDTQYF. The CDR3 DNA follows: TGTGCCAGCAGCCATGGTTCCGACACGCAGTATTTT.

With regard to this clonotype: An end of the junction does not agree with germline; a read error may underlie this. This chain connects TRBV3-1 to TRBJ2-5; a possible D gene is TRBD1 (5 bases). Germline assignment: CDR1 LGHDT and CDR2 YNNKEL (reference sequence). The CDR3 sequence is 15 residues long. Here the CDR3 reads CASSLQVKSYNEQYF. For the CDR3, the DNA is TGTGCCAGCAGCTTACAGGTCAAGTCCTACAATGAGCAGTACTTT.

The J gene is TRBJ2-1, the V gene TRBV5-1; D call uncertain. The CDR3 sequence is 14 residues long. Per the germline V gene, CDR1 is SGHRS and CDR2 is YFSETQ. Trimming pared 0 bases from V and 8 bases from J, leaving 12 bases between. Here the CDR3 DNA reads TGCGCCAGCAGCTTGGACTTAGTGAGCGATGAGCAGTTCTTC. Translating it yields CASSLDLVSDEQFF. Full variable domain (remainder filled in from reference TRBV5-1 and TRBJ2-1): KAGVTQTPRYLIKTRGQQVTLSCSPISGHRSVSWYQQTPGQGLQFLFEYFSETQRNKGNFPGRFSGRQFSNSRSEMNVSTLELGDSALYLCASSLDLVSDEQFFGPGTRLTVL.